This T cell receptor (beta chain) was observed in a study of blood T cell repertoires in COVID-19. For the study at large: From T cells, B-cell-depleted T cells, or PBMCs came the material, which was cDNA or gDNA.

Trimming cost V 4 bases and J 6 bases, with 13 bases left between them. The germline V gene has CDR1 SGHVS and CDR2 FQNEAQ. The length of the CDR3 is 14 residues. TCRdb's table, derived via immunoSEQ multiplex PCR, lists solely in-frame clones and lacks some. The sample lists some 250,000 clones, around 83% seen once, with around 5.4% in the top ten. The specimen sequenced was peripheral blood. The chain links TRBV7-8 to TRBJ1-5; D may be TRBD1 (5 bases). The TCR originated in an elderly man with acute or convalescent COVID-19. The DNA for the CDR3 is TGTGCCAGCAGCTACGGCCCGACAGCTCAGCCCCAGCATTTT. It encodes CASSYGPTAQPQHF.